This T cell receptor beta chain was sequenced in a study of control samples from healthy donors and cancer patients. Trimming took 4 bases from V and 2 from J, leaving 9 bases between them. CDR3 length: 13 residues. The germline CDR1 and CDR2 sequences are SGDLS and YYNGEE. Only in-frame clones appear in the TCRdb table, and some are missing; sequencing was by immunoSEQ multiplex PCR. This table has 100,000 or so clones, under 90% appearing once. This receptor was taken from a woman aged 45-65 years in good health. V gene TRBV9 combines with J gene TRBJ1-1, with D possibly TRBD1 on 5 matching bases. The sample taken for sequencing was blood. The CDR3 nucleotides are TGTGCCAGCAGCTGGGACCGAAACACTGAAGCTTTCTTT. Translation: CASSWDRNTEAFF. The variable domain in full, completed from reference TRBV9 and TRBJ1-1, reads DSGVTQTPKHLITATGQRVTLRCSPRSGDLSVYWYQQSLDQGLQFLIQYYNGEERAKGNILERFSAQQFPDLHSELNLSSLELGDSALYFCASSWDRNTEAFFGQGTRLTVV.